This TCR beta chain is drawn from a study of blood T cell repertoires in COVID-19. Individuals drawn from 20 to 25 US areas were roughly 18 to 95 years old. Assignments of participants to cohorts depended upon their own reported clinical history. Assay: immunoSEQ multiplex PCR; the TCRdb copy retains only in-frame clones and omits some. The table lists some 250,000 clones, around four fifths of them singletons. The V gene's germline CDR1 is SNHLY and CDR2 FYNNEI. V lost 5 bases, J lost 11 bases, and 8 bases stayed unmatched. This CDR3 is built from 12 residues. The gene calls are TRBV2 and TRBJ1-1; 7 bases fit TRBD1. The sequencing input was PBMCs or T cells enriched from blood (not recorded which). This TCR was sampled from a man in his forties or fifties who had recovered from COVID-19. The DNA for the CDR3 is TGTGCCAGCAGTAGACAGGGTGCGAGCGCTTTCTTT. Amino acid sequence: CASSRQGASAFF.